This passage covers 5 T cell receptor beta chains from one sample sequenced in a study of blood T cell repertoires in COVID-19. Sequencing was performed with immunoSEQ multiplex PCR; in TCRdb, only in-frame clones are kept and a portion is missing. The table records roughly 200,000 clones, about 85% of them present only once. The sequenced sample consisted of PBMCs or T cells enriched from blood (not recorded which). The receptors stem from a man aged 40-55 years who had recovered from COVID-19.

The rearrangement joins TRBV29-1 to TRBJ2-3; 7 nucleotides match TRBD1. Trimming at V came to 6 bases and at J to 4 bases, leaving 7 bases not matched to a gene. The CDR3 contains 13 residues. From germline, CDR1 is SQVTM and CDR2 ANQGSEA. CDR3 sequence reads: CSVCRDSADTQYF. DNA for the CDR3: TGCAGCGTGTGCCGGGACAGCGCAGATACGCAGTATTTT.

The CDR3 DNA reads TGTGCCAGCAGAGGGGGCAGCTCTGGGGCCAACGTCCTGACTTTC. Residues: CASRGGSSGANVLTF. V and J are TRBV14 and TRBJ2-6; 7 bases are shared with TRBD1. The CDR3 length is 15 residues. Losses at the gene ends were 6 bases for V and 0 bases for J; bases not matched to a gene: 2. Looked up from germline, CDR1 is SGHDN and CDR2 is FVKESK. Full variable domain (remainder filled in from reference TRBV14 and TRBJ2-6): EAGVTQFPSHSVIEKGQTVTLRCDPISGHDNLYWYRRVMGKEIKFLLHFVKESKQDESGMPNNRFLAERTGGTYSTLKVQPAELEDSGVYFCASRGGSSGANVLTFGAGSRLTVL.

The chain joins TRBV4-1 to TRBJ2-6; 8 bases are shared with TRBD1. The CDR3 length is 17 residues. CDR1 MGHRA and CDR2 YSYEKL come from the germline V gene. V lost 3 bases to trimming and J lost 0 bases; unmatched junction nucleotides: 4. Here the CDR3 reads CASSQGQAYSGANVLTF. The CDR3 DNA is TGCGCCAGCAGCCAGGGACAGGCTTACTCTGGGGCCAACGTCCTGACTTTC.

The J gene is TRBJ2-7, the V gene TRBV19; D gene uncertain. From germline, CDR1 is LNHDA and CDR2 SQIVND (reference sequence). The CDR3 length is 15 residues. With 6 bases removed from V and 1 base from J, the gap between germline ends came to 16 bases. The CDR3 protein is CASSPGGAPSYEQYF. CDR3 DNA sequence: TGTGCCAGTAGCCCCGGCGGCGCTCCATCCTACGAGCAGTACTTC.

This chain connects TRBV15 to TRBJ2-7, with D perhaps matching TRBD2 (5 bases). This CDR3 contains 17 residues. The V gene lost 2 bases and the J gene lost 3 bases, with 20 bases spanning the gap. Germline V CDR1 and CDR2: LNHNV, YYDKDF (reference sequence). The CDR3 bases are TGTGCCACCAGCAGAAAGGGAGTTATGGGCTCAAACTACGAGCAGTACTTC. It encodes CATSRKGVMGSNYEQYF.